A selection of T cell receptor beta chains follows, all from one sample in a study of T cell responses to AZD1222 COVID-19 vaccine. Profiling relied on immunoSEQ multiplex PCR, and the TCRdb table lists in-frame clones only, not all of them. The sample consists of about 160,000 clones, 80% to 95% of them appearing once. The source material was peripheral blood, sampled on day 0 of AZD1222 vaccination. Source of these receptors: an adult in good health. Each CDR3 is given with its conserved first and last residue. A D gene is named only where the DNA matches it firmly. The size field is filled for only some rows; it gives once, few, many or a size class.

j_call,cdr3_length,clone_size,d_call,v_call,cdr3_aa,cdr3_nt
TRBJ1-4,15,-,-,TRBV2,CASTLGFATNEKLFF,TGTGCCAGCACCCTCGGGTTTGCAACTAATGAAAAACTGTTTTTT
TRBJ1-3,15,-,-,TRBV30,CAWSVLNREGNTIYF,TGTGCCTGGAGTGTACTCAACAGAGAAGGAAACACCATATATTTT
TRBJ2-5,18,-,TRBD2,TRBV5-4,CASSLRIQAGGPLETQYF,TGTGCCAGCAGCTTACGGATCCAAGCGGGAGGGCCTTTGGAGACCCAGTACTTC
TRBJ1-2,14,-,TRBD1,TRBV5-1,CASSPGTGPVGYTF,TGCGCCAGCAGCCCGGGGACAGGGCCCGTTGGCTACACCTTC
TRBJ2-3,15,-,TRBD1,TRBV24-1,CATSDVDRGTDTQYF,TGTGCCACCAGTGATGTGGACAGGGGCACAGATACGCAGTATTTT
TRBJ1-5,13,-,-,TRBV30,CAWSPDSNQPQHF,TGTGCCTGGAGTCCCGATAGCAATCAGCCCCAGCATTTT
TRBJ1-5,12,-,-,TRBV3-1/TRBV3-2,CASSGSNQPQHF,TGTGCCAGCAGCGGAAGCAATCAGCCCCAGCATTTT
TRBJ2-7,15,-,TRBD2,TRBV11-2,CASSRIGLVAYEQYF,TGTGCCAGCAGCCGAATAGGACTAGTAGCCTACGAGCAGTACTTC
TRBJ2-1,16,-,-,TRBV7-3,CASSLGSRDSSNEQFF,TGTGCCAGCAGCTTAGGTAGCCGGGACTCCTCCAATGAGCAGTTCTTC
TRBJ2-7,16,-,TRBD2,TRBV27,CASSFSSGGSSYEQYF,TGTGCCAGCAGTTTTTCAAGCGGGGGAAGCTCCTACGAGCAGTACTTC
TRBJ2-3,15,-,TRBD1,TRBV5-1,CASSGGQEDTDTQYF,TGCGCCAGCAGCGGGGGACAGGAGGACACAGATACGCAGTATTTT
TRBJ1-6,16,-,-,TRBV28,CASRHQTNLRNSPLHF,TGTGCCAGCCGCCATCAAACCAATTTGAGGAATTCACCCCTCCACTTT
TRBJ2-1,22,-,-,TRBV21-1,CASSKTHDRVKGLMDSYNEQFF,TGTGCCAGCAGCAAAACACATGACAGGGTAAAGGGGTTGATGGACTCCTACAATGAGCAGTTCTTC
TRBJ1-1,14,-,TRBD1,TRBV7-9,CASSTWTGLTEAFF,TGTGCCAGCAGCACGTGGACAGGGCTTACTGAAGCTTTCTTT
TRBJ2-2,12,once,-,TRBV29-1,CSVAPGPGELFF,TGCAGCGTTGCACCCGGGCCCGGGGAGCTGTTTTTT
TRBJ2-1,10,-,-,TRBV7-9,CALGPNEQFF,TGTGCCCTCGGGCCGAATGAGCAGTTCTTC
TRBJ2-7,13,-,-,TRBV27,CASRLQESYEQYF,TGTGCCAGCAGGCTACAGGAATCCTACGAGCAGTACTTC
TRBJ2-7,16,-,-,TRBV11-3,CASSLEVSSPSYEQYF,TGTGCCAGCAGCTTAGAGGTTAGCAGTCCCTCCTACGAGCAGTACTTC
TRBJ1-4,14,-,-,TRBV28,CASSSGGAGEKLFF,TGTGCCAGCTCTTCGGGGGGGGCAGGCGAAAAACTGTTTTTT
TRBJ2-7,15,-,TRBD2,TRBV11-2,CASRALAGFIYEQYF,TGTGCCAGCAGGGCTCTAGCGGGATTCATCTACGAGCAGTACTTC
TRBJ1-5,14,-,-,TRBV28,CASTSTYSNQPQHF,TGTGCCAGCACCTCTACGTATAGCAATCAGCCCCAGCATTTT
TRBJ1-4,15,-,-,TRBV4-2,CASSQVRGGVEKLFF,TGTGCCAGCAGCCAAGTGCGCGGGGGTGTTGAAAAACTGTTTTTT
TRBJ2-2,15,-,-,TRBV7-2,CASSLRTANTGELFF,TGTGCCAGCAGCTTAAGGACAGCGAACACCGGGGAGCTGTTTTTT
TRBJ2-1,13,-,TRBD2,TRBV20-1,CSASFSGSLLQFF,TGCAGTGCTAGTTTTAGCGGGAGTTTATTGCAGTTCTTC
TRBJ1-2,14,-,-,TRBV19,CATSGQGGDKGYTF,TGTGCCACCTCGGGCCAGGGAGGAGATAAGGGCTACACCTTC
TRBJ1-6,15,-,-,TRBV3-1/TRBV3-2,CASSQNQGWNSPLHF,TGTGCCAGCAGCCAGAACCAGGGATGGAATTCACCCCTCCACTTT
TRBJ2-3,13,-,-,TRBV7-9,CASSLRGADTQYF,TGTGCCAGCAGCTTGCGTGGCGCAGATACGCAGTATTTT
TRBJ2-5,15,-,TRBD1,TRBV3-1/TRBV3-2,CASSPQGAKKETQYF,TGTGCCAGCAGCCCACAGGGGGCGAAAAAAGAGACCCAGTACTTC
TRBJ2-7,12,-,-,TRBV11-3,CASSFGASEQYF,TGTGCCAGCAGCTTTGGCGCGAGTGAGCAGTACTTC
TRBJ2-5,14,-,-,TRBV28,CASSFGAGAKTQYF,-
TRBJ2-1,17,-,-,TRBV4-3,CASSQDRGAGPATEQFF,TGCGCCAGCAGCCAAGATCGTGGAGCGGGCCCAGCTACTGAGCAGTTCTTC
TRBJ1-1,14,-,-,TRBV5-1,CASSLSNALSGAFF,TGCGCCAGCAGCTTGAGTAACGCCTTAAGTGGAGCTTTCTTT
TRBJ2-1,16,-,-,TRBV4-1,CASSQGARTELSEQFF,TGCGCCAGCAGCCAAGGGGCCCGGACTGAATTGAGTGAGCAGTTCTTC
TRBJ1-1,13,-,-,TRBV3-1/TRBV3-2,CASSQAGYTEAFF,TGTGCCAGCAGCCAAGCCGGCTACACTGAAGCTTTCTTT